Listed below are T cell receptor beta chains from one sample, sequenced in a study of OX40 agonist ivuxolimab in advanced cancers. TCRdb's table, derived via immunoSEQ multiplex PCR, lists solely in-frame clones and lacks some. The sample yields under 50,000 clones, around 87% seen once. The input for sequencing was CD4+ or CD8+ T cells sorted from blood, taken in a trial of the OX40 agonist ivuxolimab. These TCRs come from an adult with an advanced solid tumor such as melanoma, head and neck, liver or kidney cancer. The CDR3 runs from the conserved cysteine through the conserved F or W. The D gene is left open where the match is weak.

J gene,D gene,V gene,CDR3 length,CDR3 protein
TRBJ1-1,NA,TRBV6-6,13,CASSYGTTMGAFF
TRBJ1-3,NA,TRBV9,14,CASSVQGAGNTIYF
TRBJ2-7,NA,TRBV15,13,CATSDRGAYEQYF
TRBJ1-1,NA,TRBV10-3,16,CAISEEGKGMNTEAFF
TRBJ1-2,NA,TRBV2,14,CASSRVGDWYGYTF
TRBJ1-1,NA,TRBV19,15,CASSIGEGAATEAFF
TRBJ2-3,NA,TRBV29-1,11,CSVEDADTQYF
TRBJ2-3,NA,TRBV30,12,CAWSVETDTQYF
TRBJ1-4,TRBD1,TRBV29-1,11,CSLGQGRKLFF
TRBJ2-3,NA,TRBV7-9,15,CASSPTDYHTDTQYF
TRBJ1-2,NA,TRBV7-3,15,CASSLTPVQVDGYTF
TRBJ2-2,NA,TRBV6-4,14,CASSGAENTGELFF
TRBJ2-1,NA,TRBV14,15,CASSQDPGAYNEQFF
TRBJ2-3,NA,TRBV7-7,15,CASSENPSITDTQYF
TRBJ1-4,TRBD1,TRBV19,15,CASSDWDSGHEKLFF
TRBJ2-1,NA,TRBV5-1,15,CASSLLQVGHDEQFF
TRBJ1-2,NA,TRBV5-4,13,CASSLEGFYGYTF
TRBJ2-6,NA,TRBV6-5,14,CATQPYSGANVLTF
TRBJ2-1,NA,TRBV11-2,15,CASSSRVVSYNEQFF
TRBJ2-3,NA,TRBV9,15,CASSSPLKYTDTQYF
TRBJ1-1,NA,TRBV30,13,CAWRESGNTEAFF
TRBJ1-1,NA,TRBV7-2,11,CASSSSGYIFF
TRBJ1-1,NA,TRBV7-2,14,CASSAGLGNTEAFF
TRBJ2-2,NA,TRBV15,12,CATSSPPGELFF